This is a list of T cell receptor beta chains from one sample in a study of T-cell reconstitution after alpha-beta-depleted transplantation in children. MiXCR, applied by TCRdb to the PCR reads, yields one record per CDR3 protein. This table has 400,000 to 550,000 distinct CDR3 sequences, 10% appearing once. Specimen: PBMCs, collected before TCRalphabeta/CD19-depleted stem cell transplant. The receptors originated from a child aged 2 to 10 with inherited bone marrow failure, due to receive a stem cell transplant. CDR3s include the opening cysteine and the closing phenylalanine or tryptophan. The order of the fields is clone size, CDR3 length, J gene, D gene, V gene, CDR3 protein, CDR3 DNA. The D gene is left open where the match is weak. For some rows the clone size is stated as once, few or many, or as a class when expanded; others skip it.

size: NA
length: 15
J: TRBJ1-6
D: TRBD1
V: TRBV7-2
CDR3: CASRFPRGYNSPLHF
DNA: TGTGCCAGCAGGTTCCCCAGGGGGTATAATTCACCCCTCCACTTT

size: few
length: 14
J: TRBJ2-3
D: NA
V: TRBV27
CDR3: CASSLVGFTDTQYF
DNA: TGTGCCAGCAGTTTAGTTGGCTTCACAGATACGCAGTATTTT

size: many
length: 13
J: TRBJ1-2
D: TRBD1
V: TRBV27
CDR3: CASSWTGGADYTF
DNA: TGTGCCAGCAGCTGGACAGGGGGCGCGGACTACACCTTC

size: many
length: 13
J: TRBJ2-1
D: NA
V: TRBV20-1
CDR3: CSASRGVYNEQFF
DNA: TGCAGTGCTAGCCGCGGGGTCTACAATGAGCAGTTCTTC

size: NA
length: 16
J: TRBJ1-1
D: NA
V: TRBV30
CDR3: CAWNGQGNFANTEAFF
DNA: TGTGCCTGGAACGGGCAGGGGAACTTCGCGAACACTGAAGCTTTCTTT

size: many
length: 15
J: TRBJ1-3
D: NA
V: TRBV11-2
CDR3: CASSSPRQSGNTIYF
DNA: TGTGCCAGCAGCTCCCCTCGGCAGTCGGGAAACACCATATATTTT

size: many
length: 13
J: TRBJ2-4
D: TRBD1
V: TRBV29-1
CDR3: CSAQGAAGIIQYF
DNA: TGCAGCGCCCAGGGGGCGGCGGGTATCATTCAGTACTTC

size: many
length: 14
J: TRBJ1-5
D: NA
V: TRBV4-3
CDR3: CASSQDRGNQPQHF
DNA: TGCGCCAGCAGCCAAGATAGGGGCAATCAGCCCCAGCATTTT

size: many
length: 14
J: TRBJ2-5
D: NA
V: TRBV9
CDR3: CASSVDAVPETQYF
DNA: TGTGCCAGCAGCGTAGATGCAGTTCCTGAGACCCAGTACTTC

size: few
length: 15
J: TRBJ2-2
D: NA
V: TRBV4-1
CDR3: CASSQEDSHTGELFF
DNA: TGCGCCAGCAGCCAAGAGGACAGTCACACCGGGGAGCTGTTTTTT

size: many
length: 11
J: TRBJ1-2
D: NA
V: TRBV4-3
CDR3: CASSQDRGYTF
DNA: TGCGCCAGCAGCCAAGATCGTGGCTACACCTTC

size: NA
length: 14
J: TRBJ2-2
D: TRBD2
V: TRBV9
CDR3: CASGTSGRPGELFF
DNA: TGTGCCAGCGGGACTAGCGGGAGGCCCGGGGAGCTGTTTTTT

size: many
length: 15
J: TRBJ2-1
D: NA
V: TRBV4-3
CDR3: CASSPLAAPYNEQFF
DNA: TGCGCCAGCAGCCCACTAGCTGCCCCCTACAATGAGCAGTTCTTC

size: many
length: 15
J: TRBJ2-2
D: TRBD1
V: TRBV5-1
CDR3: CASSTTPTGDRELFF
DNA: TGCGCCAGCAGCACTACCCCTACAGGGGACCGGGAGCTGTTTTTT

size: many
length: 14
J: TRBJ2-1
D: TRBD2
V: TRBV24-1
CDR3: CATSDLLAVNEQFF
DNA: TGTGCCACCAGTGATCTACTAGCGGTCAATGAGCAGTTCTTC

size: many
length: 19
J: TRBJ2-2
D: TRBD2
V: TRBV2
CDR3: CASTKLAGGHSANTGELFF
DNA: TGTGCCAGCACGAAACTAGCGGGAGGCCACTCCGCGAACACCGGGGAGCTGTTTTTT

size: NA
length: 13
J: TRBJ2-3
D: NA
V: TRBV20-1
CDR3: CSASLGEVDTQYF
DNA: TGCAGTGCTAGTCTAGGGGAAGTAGATACGCAGTATTTT

size: many
length: 12
J: TRBJ2-3
D: NA
V: TRBV30
CDR3: CAWSANPDTQYF
DNA: TGTGCCTGGAGTGCTAACCCAGATACGCAGTATTTT

size: many
length: 16
J: TRBJ2-7
D: TRBD2
V: TRBV6-5
CDR3: CASSYPGLAGSYEQYF
DNA: TGTGCCAGCAGTTACCCGGGACTAGCGGGCTCCTACGAGCAGTACTTC

size: NA
length: 16
J: TRBJ2-7
D: NA
V: TRBV21-1
CDR3: CASSIGRGHHSYEQYF
DNA: TGTGCCAGCAGCATAGGCCGGGGACACCACTCCTACGAGCAGTACTTC

size: many
length: 14
J: TRBJ2-7
D: TRBD1
V: TRBV6-5
CDR3: CASSRDRPGNEQYF
DNA: TGTGCCAGCAGTCGGGACAGGCCAGGCAACGAGCAGTACTTC

size: many
length: 13
J: TRBJ2-5
D: NA
V: TRBV19
CDR3: CASSMGTEETQYF
DNA: TGTGCCAGTAGTATGGGGACGGAAGAGACCCAGTACTTC

size: many
length: 17
J: TRBJ2-3
D: TRBD2
V: TRBV12-3/TRBV12-4
CDR3: CASPPGSLAGGTDTQYF
DNA: TGTGCCAGCCCTCCCGGGTCGCTAGCGGGAGGCACAGATACGCAGTATTTT

size: many
length: 13
J: TRBJ1-2
D: NA
V: TRBV7-2
CDR3: CASSLGTEYGYTF
DNA: TGTGCCAGCAGCCTCGGGACCGAATATGGCTACACCTTC

size: many
length: 15
J: TRBJ1-2
D: TRBD1
V: TRBV29-1
CDR3: CSVEGVGTDNYGYTF
DNA: TGCAGCGTTGAAGGTGTCGGGACAGATAACTATGGCTACACCTTC

size: many
length: 18
J: TRBJ2-1
D: TRBD1
V: TRBV12-3/TRBV12-4
CDR3: CASSPDRGRENSYNEQFF
DNA: TGTGCCAGCAGCCCGGACAGGGGACGGGAAAACTCCTACAATGAGCAGTTCTTC

size: few
length: 18
J: TRBJ2-7
D: NA
V: TRBV3-1
CDR3: CASSQEGYPRRDSYEQYF
DNA: TGTGCCAGCAGCCAAGAAGGGTACCCGCGGCGGGACTCCTACGAGCAGTACTTC

size: many
length: 16
J: TRBJ2-5
D: TRBD1
V: TRBV5-1
CDR3: CASSLVYRGPEETQYF
DNA: TGCGCCAGCAGCTTGGTCTACAGGGGGCCCGAAGAGACCCAGTACTTC

size: many
length: 13
J: TRBJ2-5
D: NA
V: TRBV6-2/TRBV6-3
CDR3: CASSYGNQETQYF
DNA: TGTGCCAGCAGTTACGGTAACCAAGAGACCCAGTACTTC

size: many
length: 14
J: TRBJ1-5
D: NA
V: TRBV12-3/TRBV12-4
CDR3: CASSPRDSNQPQHF
DNA: TGTGCCAGCAGTCCCAGGGATAGCAATCAGCCCCAGCATTTT

size: many
length: 13
J: TRBJ2-2
D: NA
V: TRBV4-3
CDR3: CASSQDPNRELFF
DNA: TGCGCCAGCAGCCAAGATCCGAACCGGGAGCTGTTTTTT

size: many
length: 15
J: TRBJ2-5
D: TRBD2
V: TRBV5-1
CDR3: CASSLGLVMPETQYF
DNA: TGCGCCAGCAGCCTCGGACTAGTAATGCCAGAGACCCAGTACTTC

size: many
length: 14
J: TRBJ1-5
D: NA
V: TRBV12-3/TRBV12-4
CDR3: CASSLGGMNQPQHF
DNA: TGTGCCAGCAGTTTGGGGGGCATGAATCAGCCCCAGCATTTT

size: NA
length: 15
J: TRBJ2-7
D: NA
V: TRBV9
CDR3: CASSVGVTSSYEQYF
DNA: TGTGCCAGCAGCGTAGGAGTCACGAGCTCCTACGAGCAGTACTTC

size: many
length: 14
J: TRBJ1-2
D: NA
V: TRBV3-1
CDR3: CASSLLEGTYGYTF
DNA: TGTGCCAGCAGCCTCTTAGAGGGCACCTATGGCTACACCTTC

size: few
length: 19
J: TRBJ2-5
D: NA
V: TRBV6-5
CDR3: CASSYSFWAGGAGGETQYF
DNA: TGTGCCAGCAGTTACTCGTTTTGGGCAGGGGGCGCGGGGGGGGAGACCCAGTACTTC

size: many
length: 13
J: TRBJ1-6
D: NA
V: TRBV5-1
CDR3: CASSLPGVSPLHF
DNA: TGCGCCAGCAGCTTACCAGGGGTCTCACCCCTCCACTTT

size: many
length: 15
J: TRBJ2-5
D: NA
V: TRBV24-1
CDR3: CATSDLSGTKETQYF
DNA: TGTGCCACCAGTGATTTATCCGGGACGAAAGAGACCCAGTACTTC

size: many
length: 16
J: TRBJ2-3
D: TRBD1
V: TRBV7-9
CDR3: CASSSTGEDSTDTQYF
DNA: TGTGCCAGCAGCTCGACAGGGGAAGATAGCACAGATACGCAGTATTTT

size: many
length: 15
J: TRBJ2-7
D: NA
V: TRBV5-1
CDR3: CASSLEPLTSYEQYF
DNA: TGCGCCAGCAGCTTGGAGCCTCTTACCTCCTACGAGCAGTACTTC

size: NA
length: 16
J: TRBJ2-3
D: NA
V: TRBV27
CDR3: CASSLGWGGGADTQYF
DNA: TGTGCCAGCAGTTTAGGGTGGGGGGGGGGCGCAGATACGCAGTATTTT